This is a list of T cell receptor beta chains from one sample in a study of blood T cell repertoires in COVID-19. Clones were sequenced by immunoSEQ multiplex PCR, and TCRdb holds only the in-frame ones, with some missing. The sample carries 110,000 to 150,000 clones, roughly 80% recorded once. Sequencing was done on a sample of PBMCs or T cells enriched from blood (not recorded which). The source is a woman in her forties who had recovered from COVID-19. The CDR3 runs from the conserved cysteine through the conserved F or W. Each record gives: CDR3 protein, V gene, J gene.

CASSQDSQGGYEQYF	TRBV4-2	TRBJ2-7
CASSGKMGEQNF	TRBV9	TRBJ2-7
CASSLSSGRMNEQFF	TRBV7-3	TRBJ2-1
CASRLAGQETQYF	TRBV7-9	TRBJ2-5
CASSLSQREINEQFF	TRBV5-1	TRBJ2-1
CASSLGDREGNEQFF	TRBV5-4	TRBJ2-1
CASSEGGGYGYTF	TRBV2	TRBJ1-2
CASSAGLASGELFF	TRBV7-6	TRBJ2-2
CASSTQGYHEQFF	TRBV13	TRBJ2-1
CASSQGRTGANVLTF	TRBV4-1	TRBJ2-6
CASSGGGGRSPLHF	TRBV9	TRBJ1-6
CASSMTSGEYNEQFF	TRBV19	TRBJ2-1
CASSLTGGLTNYGYTF	TRBV5-6	TRBJ1-2
CASSFQGSTNEKLFF	TRBV4-1	TRBJ1-4
CASSLGLGSPLHF	TRBV12-3/TRBV12-4	TRBJ1-6
CASSATSGGARNEQFF	TRBV11-3	TRBJ2-1
CSVVGSSRAGEQYF	TRBV29-1	TRBJ2-7
CACRLSARYEQYF	TRBV30	TRBJ2-7
CACGPAGHHSNMNTEAFF	TRBV19	TRBJ1-1
CASSPDPGHPSYEQYF	TRBV19	TRBJ2-7
CAISGTPQETQYF	TRBV10-3	TRBJ2-5
CASREDRERTDTQYF	TRBV7-3	TRBJ2-3
CASSLNYGNPQHF	TRBV5-6	TRBJ1-5
CAWSDQIPGTGDSGYTF	TRBV30	TRBJ1-2
CASSEAVLAGKQETQYF	TRBV2	TRBJ2-5